This passage covers 3 T cell receptor beta chains from one sample sequenced in a study of T cells in Graves' hyperthyroidism and ophthalmopathy. The source material, RNA transcripts, was used to amplify TCR beta CDR3 regions. The TCR CDR3 first-round RT-PCR relied on the HTBI primer set. Each CDR3 protein gets one entry after TCRdb re-called the multiplex PCR reads with MiXCR. The data show over 200,000 distinct CDR3 sequences, with roughly 14% seen just once and 10% to 15% held by the top ten. Sequencing input: blood. These receptors all come from a middle-aged woman with Graves' hyperthyroidism that later progressed to Graves' ophthalmopathy.

This clonotype has only a few counts. This chain joins TRBV5-1 and TRBJ2-1; D possibly uses TRBD1 or TRBD2 (5 bases each). Trimming shortened V by 7 bases and J by 9 bases, and 17 bases separated the two germline ends. This CDR3 is built from 13 residues. Looked up from germline, CDR1 is SGHRS and CDR2 is YFSETQ. The DNA of the CDR3 is TGCGCCAGCCGATTCGCCGGGACGGTTGAGCAGTTCTTC. The encoded protein is CASRFAGTVEQFF.

There are many counts of this clonotype. The rearrangement joins TRBV6-1 to TRBJ1-5, with D possibly TRBD1 on 5 matching bases. Germline assignment: CDR1 MNHNS and CDR2 SASEGT. The CDR3 covers 14 residues. V was cut by 10 bases and J by 0 bases, with 13 bases left in between. The CDR3 nucleotides read TGTGCCACCACCTATGGGGGTAGCAATCAGCCCCAGCATTTT. Translation: CATTYGGSNQPQHF.

This clonotype was counted at least ten times. The chain employs TRBV6-1 and TRBJ2-7, with 8 bases aligning to TRBD2. This CDR3 is 15 amino acids long. V shed 5 bases, J shed 2 bases, and the junction held 8 bases outside the gene matches. The germline CDR1 and CDR2 sequences are MNHNS and SASEGT. The CDR3: CASSLTSGLTYEQYF. CDR3 coding DNA: TGTGCCAGCAGTTTAACTAGCGGTCTAACCTACGAGCAGTACTTC.